The T cell receptor (beta chain) under discussion was sequenced for a study of blood T cell repertoires in COVID-19. Study as a whole: Sources were T cells, B-cell-depleted T cells, or PBMCs; the material itself was cDNA or gDNA.

Participants' own reports of clinical history determined their cohort assignment. Authors' analysis steps: Cell counts per sample came from amplifying reference gene primers. Here immunoSEQ multiplex PCR was the method, and the copy in TCRdb shows in-frame clones only, minus some. D and trimming come from the DNA, and the V and J calls and clone size come from that table. Among about 430,000 clones listed, roughly 88% were seen once. CDR1 and CDR2 (germline): SGHDT, YYEEEE. The CDR3 totals 12 residues. V was pared by 3 bases and J by 3 bases, with 6 bases between. The V and J genes are TRBV5-6 and TRBJ1-1, with a possible D match to TRBD1 (5 bases). The source of this sequence is a young woman who had been exposed to COVID-19. The sample taken for sequencing was PBMCs or T cells enriched from blood (not recorded which). The CDR3 DNA follows: TGTGCCAGCAGCTCGGGGGACACTGAAGCTTTCTTT. Translation gives CASSSGDTEAFF.